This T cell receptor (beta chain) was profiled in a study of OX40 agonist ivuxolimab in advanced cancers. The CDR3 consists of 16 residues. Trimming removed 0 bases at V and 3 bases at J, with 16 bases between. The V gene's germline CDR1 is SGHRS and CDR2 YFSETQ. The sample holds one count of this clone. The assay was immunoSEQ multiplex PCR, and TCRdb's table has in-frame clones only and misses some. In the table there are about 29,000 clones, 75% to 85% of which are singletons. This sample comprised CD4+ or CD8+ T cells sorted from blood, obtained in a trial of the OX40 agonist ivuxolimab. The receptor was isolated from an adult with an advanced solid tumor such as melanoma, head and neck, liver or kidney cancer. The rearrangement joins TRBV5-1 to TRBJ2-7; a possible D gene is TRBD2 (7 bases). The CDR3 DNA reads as TGCGCCAGCAGCTTGGCCCTTGGAGGGGGGGGCTACGAGCAGTACTTC. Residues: CASSLALGGGGYEQYF.